The entry below describes one T cell receptor (beta chain). These data originate in a study of blood T cell repertoires in COVID-19. The overall study: COVID-19 samples from acute and convalescent phases originated in the United States, Italy and Spain. Nucleic acid was either cDNA or gDNA, and it came from T cells, B-cell-depleted T cells, or PBMCs.

Libraries were prepared by immunoSEQ multiplex PCR; TCRdb keeps only in-frame clonotypes and omits some of them. The sample yields under 300,000 clones, 86% seen once. CDR1 and CDR2 (germline): SGHNT, YENEEA. This CDR3 is 15 amino acids long. After removal of 4 bases from V and 4 bases from J, the junction contained 3 bases not matched to a gene. This receptor was identified in a woman in her twenties or thirties with active or convalescent COVID-19. The chain carries TRBV11-3 and TRBJ2-3; 12 bases agree with TRBD2. Sequencing was carried out using peripheral blood. This CDR3 reads CASSSSGGASDTQYF. CDR3 sequence (DNA): TGTGCCAGCAGCTCTAGCGGGGGGGCCTCAGATACGCAGTATTTT.